Listed below are T cell receptor beta chains from one sample, sequenced in a study of blood T cell repertoires in COVID-19. The assay was immunoSEQ multiplex PCR, and TCRdb's table has in-frame clones only and misses some. The data contain hundreds of thousands of clones, about nine tenths of them singletons. The sample comprised PBMCs or T cells enriched from blood (not recorded which). Receptors were obtained from a man aged 40-49 years who had recovered from COVID-19. CDR3s leave out the opening cysteine and the closing phenylalanine or tryptophan. Clone size is given for some rows only: seen once, a few or many times, or a class if the clone is expanded.

cdr3_length	clone_size	v_call	cdr3_aa
14	-	TRBV28	ASSHPLGGSSYEQY
14	-	TRBV5-5	ASSFLGGADTGELF
14	-	TRBV5-1	ASSLDSGPNTGELF
11	-	TRBV4-3	ASSPYMEETQY
16	few	TRBV7-3	ASSLNPSGGLNTGELF
13	-	TRBV11-2	ASSLGGIRSATQY
13	-	TRBV7-9	ASSGRAGRNTEAF
14	-	TRBV13	ASSGQETGPQETQY
12	-	TRBV9	ASSVPADTDTQY
17	-	TRBV18	ASSPQRTSGRAVTGELF
14	once	TRBV12-5	ASGFSSTRGGETQY
12	-	TRBV6-6	ASTGQYSNQPQH
14	-	TRBV4-2	ASSQDLSDSQETQY
10	-	TRBV2	ASSLGQGTAF
13	-	TRBV19	ASSERQGGNQPQH
14	-	TRBV29-1	SVDATGDNSGNTIY
14	-	TRBV18	ASSPQTGALYNEQF
11	-	TRBV7-2	ASSSGQGYGYT
13	-	TRBV4-1	ASSPEMAFYNEQF
10	-	TRBV28	ASSFPDRGAF
12	-	TRBV7-2	ASSLSRGNQPQH
13	few	TRBV6-2/TRBV6-3	ASSYSNRAGTEAF
13	-	TRBV30	AWRKGLAAYNEQF
14	-	TRBV5-1	ASSPGASGGQDTQY
10	-	TRBV6-6	ASRGGGEKLF
10	-	TRBV2	ASSDRGDEAF
13	-	TRBV15	ATSRDRNSNQPQH
13	-	TRBV14	ASSQDLDSYYGYT
14	-	TRBV6-5	ASSLPSGPSYNEQF
10	-	TRBV30	AWNRDLETQY
13	-	TRBV5-5	ASSFQDRGNQPQH